What follows are 10 T cell receptor beta chains derived from one specimen sequenced in a study of control samples from healthy donors and cancer patients (TCRdb year 2020). The library was generated by the immunoSEQ multiplex PCR assay. Drawn from immuneACCESS, this table holds only the in-frame rearrangements with V and J called that TCRdb kept. Clones are partly lost; checked studies trace under half to an unresolved V gene and leave the rest unexplained. In all, the sample holds 170,000 or so clones, and 85% to 95% of those were seen once. The ten largest clones take up roughly 1.3% of the sample. Sequencing input: blood. The receptors derive from a young woman in good health.

V gene TRBV28 combines with J gene TRBJ1-1; TRBD1 might be the D (5 bases). Trimming removed 2 bases from V and 5 bases from J, with 12 bases in between. Germline CDR1 reads MDHEN; CDR2 reads SYDVKM. This CDR3 region has 14 residues. As DNA, the CDR3 is TGTGCCAGCAGTTTACGGCAGGGTGGGACTGAAGCTTTCTTT. Amino acids: CASSLRQGGTEAFF.

The chain combines TRBV7-9 with TRBJ1-3; D unresolved. This CDR3 is 15 amino acids long. Trimming removed 4 bases from V and 0 bases from J, with 10 bases in between. Per the germline V gene, CDR1 is SEHNR and CDR2 is FQNEAQ (reference sequence). CDR3 sequence reads: CASSSADYSGNTIYF. The CDR3 region has the DNA TGTGCCAGCAGCTCTGCGGATTACTCTGGAAACACCATATATTTT.

This chain uses TRBV3-1 (or the pseudogene TRBV3-2) with TRBJ1-2; TRBD1 might be the D (5 bases). The CDR3 runs 16 residues. Between the trimmed V and J ends, which lost 1 base and 4 bases, there was a span of 16 bases. CDR1 and CDR2 (germline): LGHDT, YNNKEL (reference sequence). For the CDR3, the DNA is TGTGCCAGCAGCCAAGTTGGTGGGACCGCCACCTATGGCTACACCTTC. Translation gives CASSQVGGTATYGYTF.

The chain couples TRBV7-2 to TRBJ1-5; unclear D gene. Germline CDR1 reads SGHTA; CDR2 reads FQGNSA. Between the trimmed V and J ends, which lost 2 bases and 5 bases, there was a span of 4 bases. This CDR3 spans 12 amino acids. CDR3 coding DNA: TGTGCCAGCAGCTTACGAGATCAGCCCCAGCATTTT. Translated, it gives CASSLRDQPQHF.

This clone was recorded only once. The rearrangement uses TRBV7-2 and TRBJ1-2; TRBD1 aligns across 8 bases. The V segment lost 1 base and the J segment 3 bases; nucleotides outside the gene matches: 4. The CDR3 contains 15 residues. Germline V gene lookup returns CDR1 SGHTA and CDR2 FQGNSA. CDR3 loop: CASSLGRTGYYGYTF. The CDR3 coding sequence is TGTGCCAGCAGCTTAGGCCGGACAGGGTACTATGGCTACACCTTC.

The rearrangement uses TRBV5-5 and TRBJ2-4; 7 bases align to TRBD1. The CDR3 totals 13 residues. Germline V gene sequence: CDR1 SGHKS, CDR2 YYEKEE (reference sequence). Losses at the gene ends were 4 bases for V and 6 bases for J; bases not matched to a gene: 4. CDR3 sequence (DNA): TGTGCCAGCAGCGAGGGACAGCCAAACATTCAGTACTTC. Its protein product is CASSEGQPNIQYF.

This chain connects TRBV7-2 to TRBJ1-5; 9 nucleotides align to TRBD1. After removal of 0 bases from V and 11 bases from J, the junction contained 8 bases not matched to a gene. CDR3 length: 15 amino acids. Looked up from germline, CDR1 is SGHTA and CDR2 is FQGNSA. The CDR3 is CASSLASGQGRAQHF. In DNA form, the CDR3 reads TGTGCCAGCAGCTTAGCTTCGGGACAGGGAAGAGCCCAGCATTTT.

This clone was detected only once. This chain uses TRBV12-1 with TRBJ1-1. TRBV12-1 is classified as a pseudogene. CDR3 length equals 20 residues. CDR3 loop: CASSFGTRTAHPSLNTEAFF. CDR3 nucleotides: TGTGCCAGCAGCTTTGGGACTAGGACAGCACACCCGAGCCTGAACACTGAAGCTTTCTTT.

This clone was detected once. The J gene is TRBJ1-2, the V gene TRBV7-2, with TRBD1 matching over 11 bases. CDR1 and CDR2 from the germline V gene are SGHTA and FQGNSA. The CDR3 consists of 16 residues. V gave up 5 bases and J gave up 4 bases; unmatched junction bases: 9. CDR3 amino acids: CASSPRTGGLSYGYTF. The CDR3 DNA reads TGTGCCAGCAGCCCTCGGACAGGGGGCCTGAGCTATGGCTACACCTTC.

The rearrangement joins TRBV23-1 to TRBJ1-3; D is unclear. TRBV23-1 counts as an open reading frame of uncertain function. This CDR3 has 16 amino acids. V lost 7 bases and J 0 bases, leaving 16 bases between the germline ends. DNA for the CDR3: TGCGCCAGCACCCCGGGCGAGGCGTACTCTGGAAACACCATATATTTT. This gives the protein CASTPGEAYSGNTIYF.